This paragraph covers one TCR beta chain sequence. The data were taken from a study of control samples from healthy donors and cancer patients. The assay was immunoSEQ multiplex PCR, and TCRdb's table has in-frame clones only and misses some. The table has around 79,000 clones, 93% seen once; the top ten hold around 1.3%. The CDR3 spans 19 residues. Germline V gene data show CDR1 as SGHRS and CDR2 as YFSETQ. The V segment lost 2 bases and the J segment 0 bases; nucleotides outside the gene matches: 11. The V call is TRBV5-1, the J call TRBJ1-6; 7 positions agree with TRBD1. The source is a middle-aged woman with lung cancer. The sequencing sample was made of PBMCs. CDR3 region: CASSLRSGTVNSYNSPLHF. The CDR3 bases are TGCGCCAGCAGCTTAAGGTCCGGGACAGTGAACTCCTATAATTCACCCCTCCACTTT. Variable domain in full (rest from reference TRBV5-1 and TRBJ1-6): KAGVTQTPRYLIKTRGQQVTLSCSPISGHRSVSWYQQTPGQGLQFLFEYFSETQRNKGNFPGRFSGRQFSNSRSEMNVSTLELGDSALYLCASSLRSGTVNSYNSPLHFGNGTRLTVT.